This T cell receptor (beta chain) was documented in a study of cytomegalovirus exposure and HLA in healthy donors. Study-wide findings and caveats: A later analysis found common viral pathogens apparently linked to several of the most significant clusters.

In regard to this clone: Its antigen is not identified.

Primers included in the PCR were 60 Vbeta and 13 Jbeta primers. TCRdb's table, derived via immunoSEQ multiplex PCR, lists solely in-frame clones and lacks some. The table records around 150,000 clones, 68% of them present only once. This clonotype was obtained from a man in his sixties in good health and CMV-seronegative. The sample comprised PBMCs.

DNA for the CDR3: TGTGCCAGCAGCGTAGAATCGGTGAACACTGAAGCTTTCTTT. Translated: CASSVESVNTEAFF. The J gene is TRBJ1-1, the V gene TRBV9, with D unresolved. Germline V gene data show CDR1 as SGDLS and CDR2 as YYNGEE. This CDR3 contains 14 residues. The germline V and J ends were trimmed by 0 bases and 0 bases, with 6 bases remaining between them.